This is a list of T cell receptor beta chains from one sample in a study of blood T cell repertoires in COVID-19. Data came from immunoSEQ multiplex PCR; TCRdb stores just in-frame clones and leaves some out. Found here are around 290,000 clones, approximately 88% of them singletons; the top ten hold about 1.8%. Sequencing was done on a sample of PBMCs or T cells enriched from blood (not recorded which). The receptors shown here come from a woman in her forties who had recovered from COVID-19. The CDR3 runs from the conserved cysteine through the conserved F or W. The order of the fields is J gene, V gene, D gene, clone size, CDR3 length, CDR3 protein, CDR3 DNA. D genes are given only for firm matches. Only some rows state a clone size, as once, few, many or a class for expanded clones.

TRBJ2-2 | TRBV6-5 | TRBD1 | NA | 15 | CASTKRTGYTGELFF | TGTGCCAGCACCAAGAGGACAGGGTACACCGGGGAGCTGTTTTTT
TRBJ1-2 | TRBV5-1 | TRBD1 | NA | 14 | CASSFVDRGYGYTF | TGCGCCAGCAGCTTTGTGGACAGGGGATATGGCTACACCTTC
TRBJ1-4 | TRBV5-1 | TRBD1 | NA | 15 | CASSSRQGTNEKLFF | TGCGCCAGCAGCTCCAGACAGGGAACTAATGAAAAACTGTTTTTT
TRBJ2-2 | TRBV7-9 | TRBD2 | NA | 16 | CASSSPLGGGTGELFF | TGTGCCAGCAGCTCTCCTCTCGGGGGAGGGACCGGGGAGCTGTTTTTT
TRBJ1-2 | TRBV28 | NA | NA | 14 | CASSLTVGLYGYTF | TGTGCCAGCAGTTTAACCGTGGGACTCTATGGCTACACCTTC
TRBJ2-3 | TRBV7-2 | NA | NA | 13 | CASSPPGTDTQYF | TGTGCCAGCAGCCCCCCAGGCACAGATACGCAGTATTTT
TRBJ1-1 | TRBV19 | NA | NA | 13 | CASSSAGNTEAFF | TGTGCCAGTAGTTCGGCAGGGAACACTGAAGCTTTCTTT
TRBJ1-2 | TRBV5-1 | NA | NA | 13 | CASSGEPNYGYTF | TGCGCCAGCAGCGGAGAGCCTAACTATGGCTACACCTTC
TRBJ2-3 | TRBV7-2 | TRBD2 | NA | 15 | CASKRLAGYTDTQYF | TGTGCCAGCAAGAGGCTAGCGGGGTACACAGATACGCAGTATTTT
TRBJ1-2 | TRBV25-1 | NA | NA | 15 | CASSEASSTDYGYTF | TGTGCCAGCAGTGAAGCTTCCAGTACAGACTATGGCTACACCTTC
TRBJ2-1 | TRBV2 | TRBD2 | NA | 14 | CASNPGLAINEQFF | TGTGCCAGCAATCCCGGACTAGCGATAAATGAGCAGTTCTTC
TRBJ2-7 | TRBV4-1 | NA | NA | 17 | CASSQERLTPTYYEQYF | TGCGCCAGCAGCCAAGAGAGATTGACACCTACTTACTACGAGCAGTACTTC
TRBJ1-1 | TRBV20-1 | NA | NA | 11 | CSALGVTEAFF | TGCAGTGCCCTCGGGGTCACTGAAGCTTTCTTT
TRBJ2-7 | TRBV5-4 | TRBD2 | NA | 15 | CASSFLAGKPYEQYF | TGTGCCAGCAGCTTCTTAGCGGGGAAGCCCTACGAGCAGTACTTC
TRBJ1-3 | TRBV5-1 | NA | NA | 15 | CASSLAAASGNTIYF | TGCGCCAGCAGCTTGGCGGCGGCCTCTGGAAACACCATATATTTT
TRBJ1-2 | TRBV3-1/TRBV3-2 | TRBD1 | NA | 13 | CASSLGTGYGYTF | TGTGCCAGCAGCCTCGGGACAGGCTATGGCTACACCTTC
TRBJ2-5 | TRBV14 | NA | NA | 13 | CASSPGGRETQYF | TGTGCCAGCAGCCCCGGCGGGCGAGAGACCCAGTACTTC
TRBJ2-7 | TRBV11-2 | NA | NA | 15 | CASSSPTGKNAPQYF | TGTGCCAGCAGCTCCCCGACAGGCAAAAACGCGCCCCAGTACTTC
TRBJ1-2 | TRBV30 | NA | once | 13 | CAWSVAADDGYTF | TGTGCCTGGAGTGTAGCGGCGGATGATGGCTACACCTTC
TRBJ1-4 | TRBV5-4 | NA | NA | 13 | CASSSNRNEKLFF | TGTGCCAGCAGCAGTAACAGGAATGAAAAACTGTTTTTT
TRBJ2-7 | TRBV2 | NA | once | 11 | CASAREDEQYF | TGTGCCAGCGCTAGAGAGGACGAGCAGTACTTC
TRBJ1-2 | TRBV12-3/TRBV12-4 | NA | NA | 12 | CASSRGFYGYTF | TGTGCCAGCAGTCGCGGCTTCTATGGCTACACCTTC
TRBJ2-7 | TRBV30 | TRBD1 | NA | 14 | CAWRYRDRDYEQYF | TGTGCCTGGAGATACCGGGACAGAGACTACGAGCAGTACTTC
TRBJ1-3 | TRBV3-1/TRBV3-2 | TRBD1 | NA | 18 | CASSPPPRQGAGGNTIYF | TGTGCCAGCAGCCCTCCCCCCCGACAGGGGGCAGGTGGAAACACCATATATTTT
TRBJ1-2 | TRBV4-2 | TRBD1 | NA | 16 | CASSQDRTGGGGGYTF | TGTGCCAGCAGCCAAGACCGGACAGGGGGCGGAGGTGGCTACACCTTC
TRBJ2-1 | TRBV7-8 | NA | NA | 15 | CASSPNRGIVGEQFF | TGTGCCAGCAGCCCGAACCGAGGGATCGTCGGTGAGCAGTTCTTC
TRBJ2-4 | TRBV2 | NA | NA | 15 | CASSPQGLAKNIQYF | TGTGCCAGCAGTCCACAGGGATTAGCCAAAAACATTCAGTACTTC
TRBJ1-2 | TRBV13 | NA | NA | 14 | CASSIIHAAYGYTF | TGTGCCAGCAGCATTATACATGCTGCCTATGGCTACACCTTC
TRBJ1-1 | TRBV5-1 | TRBD1 | NA | 16 | CASSYTTGGMNTEAFF | TGCGCCAGCAGCTATACGACAGGGGGGATGAACACTGAAGCTTTCTTT
TRBJ1-2 | TRBV11-2 | TRBD1 | NA | 13 | CASSFRTGLGYTF | TGTGCCAGCAGCTTTAGGACAGGTCTTGGCTACACCTTC
TRBJ1-2 | TRBV6-5 | NA | NA | 15 | CASSYGRVANYGYTF | TGTGCCAGCAGTTACGGGAGGGTTGCTAACTATGGCTACACCTTC
TRBJ2-5 | TRBV27 | NA | NA | 14 | CASSLGRLWETQYF | TGTGCCAGCAGCCTGGGGCGTCTTTGGGAGACCCAGTACTTC